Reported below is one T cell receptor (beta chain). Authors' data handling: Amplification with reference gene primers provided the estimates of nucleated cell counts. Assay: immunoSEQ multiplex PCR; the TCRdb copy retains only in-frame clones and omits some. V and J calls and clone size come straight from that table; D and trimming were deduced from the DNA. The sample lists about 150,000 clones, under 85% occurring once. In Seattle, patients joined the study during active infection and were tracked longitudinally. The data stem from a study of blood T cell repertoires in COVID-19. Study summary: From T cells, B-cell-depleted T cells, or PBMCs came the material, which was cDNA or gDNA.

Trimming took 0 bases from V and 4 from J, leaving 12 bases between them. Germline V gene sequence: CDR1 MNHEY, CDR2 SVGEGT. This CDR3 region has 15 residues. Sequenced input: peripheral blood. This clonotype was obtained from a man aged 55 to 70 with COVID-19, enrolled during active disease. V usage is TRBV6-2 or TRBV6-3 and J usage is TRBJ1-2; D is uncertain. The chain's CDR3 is CASSYSILGSYGYTF. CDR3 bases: TGTGCCAGCAGTTACTCGATTCTGGGCAGCTATGGCTACACCTTC.